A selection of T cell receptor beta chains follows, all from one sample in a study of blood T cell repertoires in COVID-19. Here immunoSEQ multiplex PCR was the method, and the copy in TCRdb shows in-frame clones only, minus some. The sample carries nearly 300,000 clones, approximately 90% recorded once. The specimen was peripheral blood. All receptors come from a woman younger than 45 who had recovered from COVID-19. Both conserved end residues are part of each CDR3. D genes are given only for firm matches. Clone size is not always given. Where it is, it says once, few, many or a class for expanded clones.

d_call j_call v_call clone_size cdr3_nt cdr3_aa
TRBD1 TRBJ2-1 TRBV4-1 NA TGCGCCAGCAGCCAAGCGGGACAGGGCTCCAATGAGCAGTTCTTC CASSQAGQGSNEQFF
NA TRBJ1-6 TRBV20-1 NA TGCAGTGGGGGCGGAAATTCACCCCTCCACTTT CSGGGNSPLHF
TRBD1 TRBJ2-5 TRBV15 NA TGTGCCACCAGCAGAAACCCACAGGGGACGGAGACCCAGTACTTC CATSRNPQGTETQYF
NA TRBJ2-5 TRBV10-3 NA TGTGCCATCAGTCACAGGGAGAGGCAAGAGACCCAGTACTTC CAISHRERQETQYF
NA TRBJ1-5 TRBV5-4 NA TGTGCCAGCAGCTTGGACGGAGATAGCAATCAGCCCCAGCATTTT CASSLDGDSNQPQHF
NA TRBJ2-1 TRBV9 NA TGTGCCAGCAGCGTATCTTTTTACAATGAGCAGTTCTTC CASSVSFYNEQFF
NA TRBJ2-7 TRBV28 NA TGTGCCCCTCAGGGGCTAGCGGTCCCCTACGAGCAGTACTTC CAPQGLAVPYEQYF
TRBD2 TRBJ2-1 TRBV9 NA TGTGCCAGCAGCTCCCGGGACTATGACTACAATGAGCAGTTCTTC CASSSRDYDYNEQFF
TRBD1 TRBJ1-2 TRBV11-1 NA TGTGCCAGCAGCGAAAAGGACAGGGAGGGAGAAGGCTACACCTTC CASSEKDREGEGYTF
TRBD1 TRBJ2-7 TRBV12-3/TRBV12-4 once TGTGCCAGCAGAATACAGGGGAACTACGAGCAGTACTTC CASRIQGNYEQYF
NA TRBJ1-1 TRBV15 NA TGTGCCACCAGCAGAGAGGCCAGGGGCACTGAAGCTTTCTTT CATSREARGTEAFF
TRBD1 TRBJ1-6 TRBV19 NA TGTGCCAGCCATCTGACAGGGGGTAATTCACCCCTCCACTTT CASHLTGGNSPLHF
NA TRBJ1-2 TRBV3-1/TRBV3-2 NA TGTGCCAGCAGCCATTTTGGATTCCGGGGGATTGGTGGCTACACCTTC CASSHFGFRGIGGYTF
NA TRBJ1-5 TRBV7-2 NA TGTGCCAGCAGCTTACGGGCAGGGGACAATCAGCCCCAGCATTTT CASSLRAGDNQPQHF
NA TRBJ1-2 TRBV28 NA TGTGCCAGCAGTAAGACAGCGTACTATGGCTACACCTTC CASSKTAYYGYTF
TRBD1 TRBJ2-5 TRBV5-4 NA TGTGCCAGCAGCTTGGGCAATACAGGGGGCCAAGAGACCCAGTACTTC CASSLGNTGGQETQYF
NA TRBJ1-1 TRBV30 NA TGTGCCTCCCTCGGGACATGGGTCACTGAAGCTTTCTTT CASLGTWVTEAFF
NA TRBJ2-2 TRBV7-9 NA TGTGCCAGCACTCACACGGGTACAGGGAGGGCCGGGGAGCTGTTTTTT CASTHTGTGRAGELFF
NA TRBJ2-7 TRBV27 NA TGTGCCAGCAGTTTACGCGGGACAGACCTTGCCTACGAGCAGTACTTC CASSLRGTDLAYEQYF
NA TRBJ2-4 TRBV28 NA TGTGCCAGCACCGGGGGGCAGAGCCTAGCCAAAAACATTCAGTACTTC CASTGGQSLAKNIQYF
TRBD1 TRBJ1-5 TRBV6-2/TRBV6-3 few TGTGCCAGCAGTCGGGGACAGGGTCAGCCCCAGCATTTT CASSRGQGQPQHF
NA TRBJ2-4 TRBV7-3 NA TGTGCCAGCAGCTCCGGGCCGGGGAACATTCAGTACTTC CASSSGPGNIQYF